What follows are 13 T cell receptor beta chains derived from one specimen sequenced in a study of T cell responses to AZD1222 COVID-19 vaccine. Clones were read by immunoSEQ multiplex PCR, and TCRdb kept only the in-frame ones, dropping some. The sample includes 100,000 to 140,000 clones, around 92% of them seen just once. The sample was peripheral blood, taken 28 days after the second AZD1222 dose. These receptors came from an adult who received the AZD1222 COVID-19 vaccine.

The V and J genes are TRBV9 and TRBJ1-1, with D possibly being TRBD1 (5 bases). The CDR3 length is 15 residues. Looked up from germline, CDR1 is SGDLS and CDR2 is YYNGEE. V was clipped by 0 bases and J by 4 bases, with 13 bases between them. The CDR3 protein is CASSVAAGTGTEAFF. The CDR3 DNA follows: TGTGCCAGCAGCGTAGCGGCAGGGACGGGCACTGAAGCTTTCTTT.

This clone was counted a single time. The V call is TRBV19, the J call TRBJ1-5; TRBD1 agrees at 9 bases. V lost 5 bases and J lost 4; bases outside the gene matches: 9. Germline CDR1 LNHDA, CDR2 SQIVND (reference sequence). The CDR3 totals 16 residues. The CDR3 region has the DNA TGTGCCAGTAGTCGGGGGGACAGGGTTCGGAATCAGCCCCAGCATTTT. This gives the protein CASSRGDRVRNQPQHF.

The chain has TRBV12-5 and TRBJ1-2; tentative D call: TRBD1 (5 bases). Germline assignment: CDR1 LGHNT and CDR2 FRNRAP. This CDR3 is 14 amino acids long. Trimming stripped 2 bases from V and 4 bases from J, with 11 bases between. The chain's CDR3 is CASGLSQGFYGYTF. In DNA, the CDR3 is TGTGCTAGTGGTTTGAGCCAGGGATTCTATGGCTACACCTTC. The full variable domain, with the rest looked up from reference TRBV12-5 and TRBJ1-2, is DARVTQTPRHKVTEMGQEVTMRCQPILGHNTVFWYRQTMMQGLELLAYFRNRAPLDDSGMPKDRFSAEMPDATLATLKIQPSEPRDSAVYFCASGLSQGFYGYTFGSGTRLTVV.

The CDR3 sequence is CASRQGLDSPLHF. In DNA, the CDR3 is TGTGCCAGCAGACAGGGTTTAGATTCACCCCTCCACTTT. The V call is TRBV6-5, the J call TRBJ1-6, with D perhaps TRBD1 (6 bases). This CDR3 comprises 13 residues. The germline gives CDR1 MNHEY, CDR2 SVGAGI. V was trimmed by 6 bases and J by 8 bases, leaving 11 bases between them.

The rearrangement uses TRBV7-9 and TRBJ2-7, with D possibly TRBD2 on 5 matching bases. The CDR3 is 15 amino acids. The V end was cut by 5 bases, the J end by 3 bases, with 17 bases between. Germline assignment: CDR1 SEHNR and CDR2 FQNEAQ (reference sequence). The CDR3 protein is CASSRTGLYSYEQYF. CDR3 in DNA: TGTGCCAGCAGCCGTACCGGACTTTACAGCTACGAGCAGTACTTC.

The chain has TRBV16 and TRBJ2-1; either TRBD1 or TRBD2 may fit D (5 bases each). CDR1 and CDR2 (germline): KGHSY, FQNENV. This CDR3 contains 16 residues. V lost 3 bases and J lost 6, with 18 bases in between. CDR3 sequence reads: CASSHPNLAGSNEQFF. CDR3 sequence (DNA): TGTGCCAGCAGCCATCCGAATTTGGCAGGGAGCAATGAGCAGTTCTTC.

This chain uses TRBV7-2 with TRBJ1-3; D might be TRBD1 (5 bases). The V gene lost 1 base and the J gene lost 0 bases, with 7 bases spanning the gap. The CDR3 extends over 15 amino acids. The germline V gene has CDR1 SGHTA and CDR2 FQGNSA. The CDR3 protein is CASSLGGGSGNTIYF. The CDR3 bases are TGTGCCAGCAGCTTAGGGGGGGGCTCTGGAAACACCATATATTTT.

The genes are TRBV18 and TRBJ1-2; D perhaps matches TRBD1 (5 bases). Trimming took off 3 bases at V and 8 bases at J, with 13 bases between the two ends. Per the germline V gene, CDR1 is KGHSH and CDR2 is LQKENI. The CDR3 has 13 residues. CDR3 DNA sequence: TGTGCCAGCTCACCCGCGGAAGGGGTCGGCTACACCTTC. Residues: CASSPAEGVGYTF.

CDR3 region: CASSYGTYEQYF. For the CDR3, the DNA is TGTGCCAGCAGTTATGGAACCTACGAGCAGTACTTC. The chain joins TRBV6-1 to TRBJ2-7; no clear D gene. This CDR3 has 12 amino acids. With 5 bases removed from V and 2 bases from J, the gap between germline ends came to 7 bases. CDR1 is MNHNS and CDR2 is SASEGT in the germline V gene.

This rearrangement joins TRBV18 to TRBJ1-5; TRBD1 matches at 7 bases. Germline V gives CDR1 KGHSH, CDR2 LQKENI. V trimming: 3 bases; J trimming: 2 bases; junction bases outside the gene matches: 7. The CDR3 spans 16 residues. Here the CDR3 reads CASSPQPGQGNQPQHF. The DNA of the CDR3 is TGTGCCAGCTCACCCCAACCTGGACAGGGCAATCAGCCCCAGCATTTT.

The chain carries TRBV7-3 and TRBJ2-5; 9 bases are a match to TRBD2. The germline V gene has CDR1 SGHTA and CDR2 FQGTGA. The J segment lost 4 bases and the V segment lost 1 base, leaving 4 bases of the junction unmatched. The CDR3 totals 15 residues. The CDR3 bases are TGTGCCAGCAGCTTAAGGGGCGGGAGGGGAGAGACCCAGTACTTC. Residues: CASSLRGGRGETQYF.

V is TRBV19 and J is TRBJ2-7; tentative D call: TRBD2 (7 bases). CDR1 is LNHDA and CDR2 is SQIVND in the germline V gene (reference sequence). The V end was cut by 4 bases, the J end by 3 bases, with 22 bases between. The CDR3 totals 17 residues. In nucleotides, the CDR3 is TGTGCCAGTAGTACTGGGGGGGGCCGGACAGATCGCTACGAGCAGTACTTC. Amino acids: CASSTGGGRTDRYEQYF. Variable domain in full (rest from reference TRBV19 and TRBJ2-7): DGGITQSPKYLFRKEGQNVTLSCEQNLNHDAMYWYRQDPGQGLRLIYYSQIVNDFQKGDIAEGYSVSREKKESFPLTVTSAQKNPTAFYLCASSTGGGRTDRYEQYFGPGTRLTVT.

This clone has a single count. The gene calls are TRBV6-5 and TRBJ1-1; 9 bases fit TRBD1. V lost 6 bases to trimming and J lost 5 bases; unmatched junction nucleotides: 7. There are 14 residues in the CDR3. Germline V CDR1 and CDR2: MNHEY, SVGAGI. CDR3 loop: CASRRTGVRTEAFF. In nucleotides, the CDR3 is TGTGCCAGCAGGAGGACAGGGGTGCGGACTGAAGCTTTCTTT.